This T cell receptor (beta chain) was captured in a study of blood T cells in healthy people across ages. This clonotype was recorded many times. Antigen specificity is unknown. Study results and caveats: Long-lived donors exceeded aged donors in naive CD4+ cells and diversity.

For every donor, a draw yielded 9.5 to 10 milliliters of peripheral blood. Primers used in a second PCR of about 7 to 12 cycles were a sample-barcoded 5' primer and a J-beta primer mix. Every molecule of cDNA carried a tag from a template-switch adaptor with 12 random nucleotides. TCRdb analysed the 5' RACE reads with MiXCR anew, one entry per CDR3 protein. The sample includes 900,000 to 950,000 distinct CDR3 sequences, under 35% seen only once; the top ten take roughly 10%. This same sample was also part of a study on T cells of mothers and their children. In that study: The study sampled a few healthy Caucasian mothers and their six children.

The TCR comes from a middle-aged woman in good health. The specimen sequenced was blood.

Here the CDR3 reads CSARGLPYEQYF. The CDR3 DNA follows: TGCAGTGCTAGAGGGCTTCCCTACGAGCAGTACTTC. This chain links TRBV20-1 with TRBJ2-7; the D is unclear. V was clipped by 1 base and J by 2 bases, with 6 bases between them. This CDR3 spans 12 amino acids. Germline loops: CDR1 DFQATT, CDR2 SNEGSKA (reference sequence).